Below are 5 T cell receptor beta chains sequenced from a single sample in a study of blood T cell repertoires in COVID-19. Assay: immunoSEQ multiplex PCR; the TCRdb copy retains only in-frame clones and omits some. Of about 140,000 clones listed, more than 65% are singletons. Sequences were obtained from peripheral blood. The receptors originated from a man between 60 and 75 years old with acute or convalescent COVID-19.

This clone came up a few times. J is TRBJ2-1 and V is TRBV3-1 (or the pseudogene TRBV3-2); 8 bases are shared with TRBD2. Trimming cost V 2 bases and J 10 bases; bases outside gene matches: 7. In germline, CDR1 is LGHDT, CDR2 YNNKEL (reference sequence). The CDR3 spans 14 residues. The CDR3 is CASSQLTGGREQFF. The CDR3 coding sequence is TGTGCCAGCAGCCAACTTACGGGAGGGCGGGAGCAGTTCTTC.

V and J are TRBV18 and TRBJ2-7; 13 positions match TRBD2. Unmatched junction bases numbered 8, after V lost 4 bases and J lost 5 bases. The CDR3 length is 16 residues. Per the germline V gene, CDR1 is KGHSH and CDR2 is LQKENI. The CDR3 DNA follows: TGTGCCAGCTCACTCCCCGGACTAGCGGGAGTGCACGAGCAGTACTTC. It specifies CASSLPGLAGVHEQYF.

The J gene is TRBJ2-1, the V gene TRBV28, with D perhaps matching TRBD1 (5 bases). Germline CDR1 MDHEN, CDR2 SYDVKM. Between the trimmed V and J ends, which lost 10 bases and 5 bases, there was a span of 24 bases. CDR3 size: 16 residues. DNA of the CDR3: TGTGCCATTAAAGCAGGGTTCCATAAATTAAACAATGAGCAGTTCTTC. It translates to CAIKAGFHKLNNEQFF. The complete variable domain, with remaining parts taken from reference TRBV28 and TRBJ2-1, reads DVKVTQSSRYLVKRTGEKVFLECVQDMDHENMFWYRQDPGLGLRLIYFSYDVKMKEKGDIPEGYSVSREKKERFSLILESASTNQTSMYLCAIKAGFHKLNNEQFFGPGTRLTVL.

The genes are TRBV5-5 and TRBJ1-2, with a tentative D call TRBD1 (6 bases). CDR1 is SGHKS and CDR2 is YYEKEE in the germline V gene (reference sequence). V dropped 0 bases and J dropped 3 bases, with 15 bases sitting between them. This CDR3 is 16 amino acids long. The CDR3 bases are TGTGCCAGCAGCTTGGGTTCATGGGACATTTACTATGGCTACACCTTC. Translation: CASSLGSWDIYYGYTF.

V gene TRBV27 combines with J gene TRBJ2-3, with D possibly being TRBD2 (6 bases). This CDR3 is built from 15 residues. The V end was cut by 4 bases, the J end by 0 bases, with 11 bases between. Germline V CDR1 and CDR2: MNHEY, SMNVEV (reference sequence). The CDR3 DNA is TGTGCCAGCAGTTCGTCTAGCGCTAGCACAGATACGCAGTATTTT. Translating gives CASSSSSASTDTQYF.